A selection of T cell receptor beta chains follows, all from one sample in a study of vaccination effects on CD4 cells after COVID-19. Some clones are missing from TCRdb's copy, which holds only in-frame ones; the method was immunoSEQ multiplex PCR. Among 25,000 to 30,000 clones listed, about 73% were seen once. No antigens are known for them. Source: CD4+ T cells from PBMCs cultured with HCoV-NL63 spike peptides, taken after COVID-19 vaccination. The receptors derive from a human donor who received a COVID-19 vaccine. The CDR3 runs from the conserved cysteine through the conserved F or W. Each record gives: V gene, J gene, clone size, D gene, CDR3 DNA, CDR3 protein. A D gene is named only where the DNA matches it firmly. Clone sizes are given selectively: once, few, many, or a class where the clone is expanded.

V: TRBV7-7; J: TRBJ2-5; size: NA; D: TRBD2; DNA: TGTGCCAGCAGCTTAGGTCGACTAGCGGGAAAACAAGAGACCCAGTACTTC; CDR3: CASSLGRLAGKQETQYF
V: TRBV19; J: TRBJ2-5; size: NA; D: NA; DNA: TGTGCCAGCAGACCGGGACAACCTCAAGAGACCCAGTACTTC; CDR3: CASRPGQPQETQYF
V: TRBV4-2; J: TRBJ2-1; size: NA; D: TRBD2; DNA: TGTGCCAGCAGCCAAGTCCATACCGGGACTAGCGGATACAATGAGCAGTTCTTC; CDR3: CASSQVHTGTSGYNEQFF
V: TRBV19; J: TRBJ1-2; size: NA; D: NA; DNA: TGTGCCAGTAGTATTTCGGCGGGGGGCTACACCTTC; CDR3: CASSISAGGYTF
V: TRBV18; J: TRBJ2-3; size: NA; D: TRBD1; DNA: TGTGCCAGCTCACCGGTAGGACAGGGGTCGGGAGATACGCAGTATTTT; CDR3: CASSPVGQGSGDTQYF
V: TRBV6-4; J: TRBJ2-1; size: NA; D: NA; DNA: TGTGCCAGCAGTGTAGACAGAGACAATGAGCAGTTCTTC; CDR3: CASSVDRDNEQFF
V: TRBV5-4; J: TRBJ2-1; size: NA; D: NA; DNA: TGTGCCAGCAGCTTAGGCCTCCCCGGGAGCTCCTACAATGAGCAGTTCTTC; CDR3: CASSLGLPGSSYNEQFF
V: TRBV4-1; J: TRBJ2-3; size: NA; D: TRBD2; DNA: TGCGCCAGCAGCCAAGATGGGCTAGCGGGGGAAGATACGCAGTATTTT; CDR3: CASSQDGLAGEDTQYF
V: TRBV5-4; J: TRBJ1-2; size: NA; D: TRBD1; DNA: TGTGCCAGCACATCCACGGGACAGGGGGCCCGAGGCTACACCTTC; CDR3: CASTSTGQGARGYTF
V: TRBV18; J: TRBJ2-1; size: few; D: TRBD2; DNA: TGTGCCAGCTCACCCGACCTCGAGCGGGAGGTTTGGTTTGAGCAGTTCTTC; CDR3: CASSPDLEREVWFEQFF
V: TRBV15; J: TRBJ2-7; size: NA; D: NA; DNA: TGTGCCACCAGCAGAGGGGGGACTGGAGACTCCTACGAGCAGTACTTC; CDR3: CATSRGGTGDSYEQYF
V: TRBV10-2; J: TRBJ1-3; size: NA; D: NA; DNA: TGCGCCAGCAGTGAGTCTCGTGGAAACACCATATATTTT; CDR3: CASSESRGNTIYF
V: TRBV6-2/TRBV6-3; J: TRBJ2-5; size: NA; D: TRBD1; DNA: TGTGCCAGCAGTCAAGGGGGCGCGGAGGTCGGGGAGACCCAGTACTTC; CDR3: CASSQGGAEVGETQYF
V: TRBV18; J: TRBJ1-2; size: NA; D: NA; DNA: TGTGCCAGCTCACCGCGGGGGACTATGGGCTACACCTTC; CDR3: CASSPRGTMGYTF
V: TRBV19; J: TRBJ1-2; size: NA; D: TRBD1; DNA: TGTGCCAGTACCCGAGGGGGCGCGGGGGGTGGCTACACCTTC; CDR3: CASTRGGAGGGYTF
V: TRBV19; J: TRBJ2-3; size: NA; D: TRBD2; DNA: TGTGCCAGTAGCTTAGCGGGGGCACCTAATACGCAGTATTTT; CDR3: CASSLAGAPNTQYF
V: TRBV5-1; J: TRBJ1-4; size: few; D: NA; DNA: TGCGCCAGCAGACGGGACATCGCAACTAATGAAAAACTGTTTTTT; CDR3: CASRRDIATNEKLFF
V: TRBV3-1/TRBV3-2; J: TRBJ1-6; size: NA; D: TRBD1; DNA: TGTGCCAGCAGCCAACAGACAGGGGCCAGAAATTCACCCCTCCACTTT; CDR3: CASSQQTGARNSPLHF
V: TRBV9; J: TRBJ2-5; size: NA; D: NA; DNA: TGTGCCAGCAGCGTAGGGGACTGGATAGGAACGGAGTACTTC; CDR3: CASSVGDWIGTEYF
V: TRBV27; J: TRBJ2-7; size: NA; D: NA; DNA: TGTGCCAGCAGTTTATATGGTCAGCAATACGAGCAGTACTTC; CDR3: CASSLYGQQYEQYF
V: TRBV10-3; J: TRBJ2-1; size: NA; D: TRBD1; DNA: TGTGCCACACAGGGGCAGATCGATGAGCAGTTCTTC; CDR3: CATQGQIDEQFF
V: TRBV12-3/TRBV12-4; J: TRBJ1-1; size: NA; D: NA; DNA: TGTGCCAGCAGCAAACAGGGTCGGGCTTTCTTT; CDR3: CASSKQGRAFF